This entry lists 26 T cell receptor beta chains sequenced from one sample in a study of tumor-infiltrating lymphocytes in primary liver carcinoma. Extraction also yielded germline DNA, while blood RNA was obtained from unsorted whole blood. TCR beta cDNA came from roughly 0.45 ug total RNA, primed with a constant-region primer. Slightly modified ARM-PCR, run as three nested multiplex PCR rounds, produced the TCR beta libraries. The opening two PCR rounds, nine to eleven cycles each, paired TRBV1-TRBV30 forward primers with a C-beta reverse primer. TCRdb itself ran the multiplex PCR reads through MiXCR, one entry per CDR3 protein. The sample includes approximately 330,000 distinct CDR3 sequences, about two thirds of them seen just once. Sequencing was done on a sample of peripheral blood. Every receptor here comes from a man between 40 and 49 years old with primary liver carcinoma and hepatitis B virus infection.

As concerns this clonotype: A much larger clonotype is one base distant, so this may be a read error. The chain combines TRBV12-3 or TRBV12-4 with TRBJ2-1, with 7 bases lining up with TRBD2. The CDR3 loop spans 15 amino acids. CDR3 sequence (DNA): TGTGCCAGCAGTTCTACGGGAGCGGGATTTAATGAGAAGTTCTTC. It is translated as CASSSTGAGFNEKFF.

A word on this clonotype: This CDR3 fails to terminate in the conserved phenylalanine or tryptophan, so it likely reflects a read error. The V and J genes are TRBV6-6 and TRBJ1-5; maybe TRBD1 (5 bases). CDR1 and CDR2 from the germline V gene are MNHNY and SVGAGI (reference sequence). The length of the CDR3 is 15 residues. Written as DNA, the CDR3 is TGTGCCAGCAGTAAACCCGGGACGGATAATCAGCCTCAGCATTAT. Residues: CASSKPGTDNQPQHY.

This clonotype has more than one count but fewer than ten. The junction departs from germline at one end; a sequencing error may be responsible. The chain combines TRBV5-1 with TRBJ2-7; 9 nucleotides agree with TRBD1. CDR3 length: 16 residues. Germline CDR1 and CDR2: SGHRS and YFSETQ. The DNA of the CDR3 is TGCGCCAGCAGCTACGATACCGGGACAGGGACGTACGGGCAGTACTTC. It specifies CASSYDTGTGTYGQYF.

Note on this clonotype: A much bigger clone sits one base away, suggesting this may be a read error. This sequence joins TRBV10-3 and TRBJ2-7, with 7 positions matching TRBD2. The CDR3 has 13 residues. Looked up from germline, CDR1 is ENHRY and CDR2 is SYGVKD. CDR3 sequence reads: CSITGSGEYEQYF. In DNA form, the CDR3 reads TGTTCCATCACCGGGAGCGGGGAATACGAGCAGTACTTC.

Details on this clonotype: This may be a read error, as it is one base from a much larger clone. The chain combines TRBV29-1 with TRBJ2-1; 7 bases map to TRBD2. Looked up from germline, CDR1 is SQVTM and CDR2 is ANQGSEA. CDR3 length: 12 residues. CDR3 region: CSAPGTNNEQSF. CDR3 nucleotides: TGCAGCGCCCCCGGGACTAACAATGAGCAGTCCTTC.

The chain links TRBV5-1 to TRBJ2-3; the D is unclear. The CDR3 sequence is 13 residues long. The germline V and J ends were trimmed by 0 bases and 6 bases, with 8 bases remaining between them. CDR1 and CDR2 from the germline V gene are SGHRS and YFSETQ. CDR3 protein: CASSLEFGDTQYF. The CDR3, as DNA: TGCGCCAGCAGCTTGGAATTTGGCGATACGCAGTATTTT. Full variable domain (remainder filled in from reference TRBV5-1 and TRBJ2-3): KAGVTQTPRYLIKTRGQQVTLSCSPISGHRSVSWYQQTPGQGLQFLFEYFSETQRNKGNFPGRFSGRQFSNSRSEMNVSTLELGDSALYLCASSLEFGDTQYFGPGTRLTVL.

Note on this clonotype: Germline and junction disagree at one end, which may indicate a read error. CDR3 DNA: TGTGCCAACAGCCCAGAGGCCCGACTAGCGGGGGACAATGAGCAGTTCTTC. Its translation: CANSPEARLAGDNEQFF. This chain uses TRBV7-9 with TRBJ2-1; 12 positions agree with TRBD2. The CDR3 length is 17 residues. The V gene's germline CDR1 is SEHNR and CDR2 FQNEAQ (reference sequence). Variable domain in full (rest from reference TRBV7-9 and TRBJ2-1): DTGVSQNPRHKITKRGQNVTFRCDPISEHNRLYWYRQTLGQGPEFLTYFQNEAQLEKSRLLSDRFSAERPKGSFSTLEIQRTEQGDSAMYLCANSPEARLAGDNEQFFGPGTRLTVL.

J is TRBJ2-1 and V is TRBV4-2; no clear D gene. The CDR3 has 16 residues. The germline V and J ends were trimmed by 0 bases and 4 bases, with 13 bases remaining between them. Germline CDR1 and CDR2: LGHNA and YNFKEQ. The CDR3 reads CASSQDLSPPYNEQFF. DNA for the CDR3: TGTGCCAGCAGCCAAGATCTCTCACCCCCTTACAATGAGCAGTTCTTC.

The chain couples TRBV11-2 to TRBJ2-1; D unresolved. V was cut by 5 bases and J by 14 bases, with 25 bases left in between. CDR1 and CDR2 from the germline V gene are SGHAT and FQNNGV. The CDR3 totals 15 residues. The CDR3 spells CASSIGRPNYNEEFF. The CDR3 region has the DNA TGTGCCAGCAGCATAGGACGTCCCAACTACAATGAAGAGTTCTTC.

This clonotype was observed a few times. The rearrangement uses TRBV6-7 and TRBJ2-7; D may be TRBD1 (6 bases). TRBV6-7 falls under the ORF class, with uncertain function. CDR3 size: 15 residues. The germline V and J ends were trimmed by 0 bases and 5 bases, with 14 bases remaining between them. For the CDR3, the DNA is TGTGCCAGCAGTTACTCGAGGGACACTCACCACGAGCAGTACTTC. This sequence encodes CASSYSRDTHHEQYF.

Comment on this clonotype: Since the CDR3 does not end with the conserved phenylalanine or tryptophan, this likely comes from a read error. For the CDR3, the DNA is TGCAGCGTTCCTGGGACAGGGGTCAATGAGCAGTTCTTG. As protein: CSVPGTGVNEQFL. The chain combines TRBV29-1 with TRBJ2-1, with TRBD1 matching 10 bases. V was pared by 5 bases and J by 6 bases, with 4 bases of the junction left unmatched. Germline lookup yields CDR1 SQVTM and CDR2 ANQGSEA. The CDR3 length is 13 residues.

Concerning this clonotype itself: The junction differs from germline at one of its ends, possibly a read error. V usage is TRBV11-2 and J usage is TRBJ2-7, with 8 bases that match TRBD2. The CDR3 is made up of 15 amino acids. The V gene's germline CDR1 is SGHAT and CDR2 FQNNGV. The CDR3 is CASSPRGGPSYEQYF. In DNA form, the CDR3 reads TGTGCCAGCAGCCCTCGGGGGGGACCCTCCTACGAGCAGTATTTC.

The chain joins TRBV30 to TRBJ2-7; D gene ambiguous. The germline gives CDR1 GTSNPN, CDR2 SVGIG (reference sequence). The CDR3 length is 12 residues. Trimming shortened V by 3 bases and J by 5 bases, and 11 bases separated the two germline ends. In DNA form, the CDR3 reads TGTGCCTGGAGCTTAGTTCGGGACGAGCAGTACTTC. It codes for CAWSLVRDEQYF.

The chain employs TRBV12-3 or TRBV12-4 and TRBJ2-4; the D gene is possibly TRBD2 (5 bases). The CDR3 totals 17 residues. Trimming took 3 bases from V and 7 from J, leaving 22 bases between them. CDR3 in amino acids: CASSFLPSPLTGNIQYF. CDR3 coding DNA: TGTGCCAGCAGTTTTCTGCCTAGCCCACTAACCGGTAACATTCAGTACTTC.

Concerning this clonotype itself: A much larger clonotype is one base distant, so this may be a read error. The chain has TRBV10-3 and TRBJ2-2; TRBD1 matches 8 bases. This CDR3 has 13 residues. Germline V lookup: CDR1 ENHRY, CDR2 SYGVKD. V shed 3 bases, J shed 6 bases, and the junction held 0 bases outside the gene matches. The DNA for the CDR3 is TGTGCCATCAGTGAACAGGGGGCCGGGGAGCTGTTTTTT. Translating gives CAISEQGAGELFF.

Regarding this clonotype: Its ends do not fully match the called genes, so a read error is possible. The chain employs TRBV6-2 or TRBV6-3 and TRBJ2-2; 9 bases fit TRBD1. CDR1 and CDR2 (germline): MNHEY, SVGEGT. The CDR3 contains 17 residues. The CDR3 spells CAGSYRTGGTKTGELFF. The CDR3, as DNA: TGTGCCGGCAGTTACCGCACAGGGGGCACGAAGACCGGGGAGCTGTTTTTT.

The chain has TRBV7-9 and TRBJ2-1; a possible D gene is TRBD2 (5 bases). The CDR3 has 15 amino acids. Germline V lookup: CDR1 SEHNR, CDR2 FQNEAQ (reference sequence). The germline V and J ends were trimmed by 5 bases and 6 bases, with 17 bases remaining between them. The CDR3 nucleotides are TGTGCCAGCAGCCCTCTAGCAGTCTTCTCCAATGAGCAGTTCTTC. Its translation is CASSPLAVFSNEQFF.

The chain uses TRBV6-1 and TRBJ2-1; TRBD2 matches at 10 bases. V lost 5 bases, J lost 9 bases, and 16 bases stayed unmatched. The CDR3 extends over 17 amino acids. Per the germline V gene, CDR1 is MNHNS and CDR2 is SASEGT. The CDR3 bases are TGTGCCAGCAGTCCGCGCCAAAGCGGGAGGGATCAGGGTGAGCAGTTCTTC. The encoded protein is CASSPRQSGRDQGEQFF.

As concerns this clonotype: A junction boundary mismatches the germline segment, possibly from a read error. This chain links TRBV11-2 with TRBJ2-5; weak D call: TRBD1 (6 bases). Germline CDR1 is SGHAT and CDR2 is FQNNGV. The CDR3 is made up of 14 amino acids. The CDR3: CTSSLGTNQETQYF. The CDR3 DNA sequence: TGTACCAGCAGCTTGGGGACAAACCAAGAGACCCAGTACTTC.

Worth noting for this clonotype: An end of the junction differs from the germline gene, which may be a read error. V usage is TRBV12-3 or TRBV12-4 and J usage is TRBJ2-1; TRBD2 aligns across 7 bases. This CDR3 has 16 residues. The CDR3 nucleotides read TGTGCCAGCGGTTTAGTTGGGGGAGGGCCCCGGAATGAGCAGTTCTTC. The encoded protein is CASGLVGGGPRNEQFF.

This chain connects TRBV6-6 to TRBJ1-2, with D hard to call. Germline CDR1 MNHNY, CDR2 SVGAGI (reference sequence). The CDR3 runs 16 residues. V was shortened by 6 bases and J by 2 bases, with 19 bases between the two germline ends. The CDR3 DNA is TGTGCCAGCAGATACGACGAGAAGGGCGACAACTATGGCTACACCTTC. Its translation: CASRYDEKGDNYGYTF.

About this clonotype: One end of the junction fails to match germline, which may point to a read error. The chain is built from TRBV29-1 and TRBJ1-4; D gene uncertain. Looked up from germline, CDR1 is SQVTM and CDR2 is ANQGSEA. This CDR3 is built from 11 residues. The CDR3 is CTSLLYEKLFF. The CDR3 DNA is TGCACCTCACTTCTCTATGAAAAACTGTTCTTT.

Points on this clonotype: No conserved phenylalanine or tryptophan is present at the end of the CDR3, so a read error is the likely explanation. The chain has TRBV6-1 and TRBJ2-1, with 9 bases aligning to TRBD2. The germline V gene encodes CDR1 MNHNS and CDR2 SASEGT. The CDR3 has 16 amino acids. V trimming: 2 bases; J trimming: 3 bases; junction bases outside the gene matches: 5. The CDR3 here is CASSESAGGYYNEQFL. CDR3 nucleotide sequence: TGTGCCAGCAGTGAATCGGCGGGAGGGTACTACAATGAGCAGTTCCTC.

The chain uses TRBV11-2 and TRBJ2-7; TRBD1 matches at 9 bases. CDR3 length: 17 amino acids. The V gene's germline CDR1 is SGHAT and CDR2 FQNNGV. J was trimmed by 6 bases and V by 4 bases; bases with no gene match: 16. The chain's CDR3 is CASSSEWGGQGYGEQYF. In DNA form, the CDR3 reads TGTGCCAGCAGCTCTGAATGGGGGGGACAGGGCTATGGCGAGCAGTACTTC. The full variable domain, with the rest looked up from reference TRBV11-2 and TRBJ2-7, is EAGVAQSPRYKIIEKRQSVAFWCNPISGHATLYWYQQILGQGPKLLIQFQNNGVVDDSQLPKDRFSAERLKGVDSTLKIQPAKLEDSAVYLCASSSEWGGQGYGEQYFGPGTRLTVT.

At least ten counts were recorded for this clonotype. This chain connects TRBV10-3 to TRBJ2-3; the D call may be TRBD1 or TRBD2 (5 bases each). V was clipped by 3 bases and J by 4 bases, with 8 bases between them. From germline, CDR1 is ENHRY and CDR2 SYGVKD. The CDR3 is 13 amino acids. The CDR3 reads CAISERGPDTQYF. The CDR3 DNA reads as TGTGCCATCAGTGAACGGGGACCAGATACGCAGTATTTT.

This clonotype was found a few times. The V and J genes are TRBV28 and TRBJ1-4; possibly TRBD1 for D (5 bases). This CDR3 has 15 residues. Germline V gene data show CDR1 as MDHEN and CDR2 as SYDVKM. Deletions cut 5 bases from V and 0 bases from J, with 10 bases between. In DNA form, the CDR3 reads TGTGCCAGCAGTGCCCCAGGGTCAACTAATGAAAAACTGTTTTTT. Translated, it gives CASSAPGSTNEKLFF.